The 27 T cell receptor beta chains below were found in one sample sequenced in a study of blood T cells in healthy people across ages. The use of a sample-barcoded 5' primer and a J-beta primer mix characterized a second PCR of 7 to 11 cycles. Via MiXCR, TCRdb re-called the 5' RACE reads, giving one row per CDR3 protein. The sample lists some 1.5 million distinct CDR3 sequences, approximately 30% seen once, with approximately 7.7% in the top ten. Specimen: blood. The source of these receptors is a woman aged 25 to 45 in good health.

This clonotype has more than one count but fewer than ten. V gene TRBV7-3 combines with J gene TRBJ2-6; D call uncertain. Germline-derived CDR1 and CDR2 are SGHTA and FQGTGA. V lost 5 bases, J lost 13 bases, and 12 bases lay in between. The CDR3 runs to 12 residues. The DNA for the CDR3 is TGTGCCAGCAGCGGAACCCAACAGGTCCTGACTTTC. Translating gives CASSGTQQVLTF.

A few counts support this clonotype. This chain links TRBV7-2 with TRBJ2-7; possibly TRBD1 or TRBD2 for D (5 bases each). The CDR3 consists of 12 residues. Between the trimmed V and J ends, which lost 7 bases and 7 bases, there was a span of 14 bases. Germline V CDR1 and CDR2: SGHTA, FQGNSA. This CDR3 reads CASNWGTGEQYF. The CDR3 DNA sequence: TGTGCCAGCAACTGGGGGACGGGGGAGCAGTACTTC. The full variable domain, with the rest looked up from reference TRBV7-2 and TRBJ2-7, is GAGVSQSPSNKVTEKGKDVELRCDPISGHTALYWYRQSLGQGLEFLIYFQGNSAPDKSGLPSDRFSAERTGGSVSTLTIQRTQQEDSAVYLCASNWGTGEQYFGPGTRLTVT.

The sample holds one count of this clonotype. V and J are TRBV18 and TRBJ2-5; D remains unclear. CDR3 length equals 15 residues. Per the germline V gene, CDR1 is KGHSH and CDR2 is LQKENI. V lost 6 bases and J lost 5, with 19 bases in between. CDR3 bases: TGTGCCAGCTCGCCTCGACCCCTCACACCGGAGACCCAGTACTTC. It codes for CASSPRPLTPETQYF.

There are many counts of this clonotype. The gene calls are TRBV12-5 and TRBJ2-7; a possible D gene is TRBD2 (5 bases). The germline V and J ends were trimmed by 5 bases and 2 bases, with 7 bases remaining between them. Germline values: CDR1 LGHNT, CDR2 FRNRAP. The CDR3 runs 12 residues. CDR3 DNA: TGTGCTAGTGGTCGGGATACCTACGAGCAGTACTTC. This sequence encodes CASGRDTYEQYF.

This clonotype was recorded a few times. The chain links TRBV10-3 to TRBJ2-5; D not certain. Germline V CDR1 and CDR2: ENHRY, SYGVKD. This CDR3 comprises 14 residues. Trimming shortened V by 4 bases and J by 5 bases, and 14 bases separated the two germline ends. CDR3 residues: CAISAAAAEETQYF. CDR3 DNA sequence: TGTGCCATCAGTGCCGCGGCGGCGGAGGAGACCCAGTACTTC.

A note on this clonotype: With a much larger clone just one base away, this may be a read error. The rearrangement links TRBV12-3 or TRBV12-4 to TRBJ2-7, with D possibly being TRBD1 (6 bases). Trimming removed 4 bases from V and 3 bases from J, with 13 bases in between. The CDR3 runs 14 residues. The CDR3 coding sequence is TGTGCCAGCAGTTGGACAGTGGGCGACTACGAGCAGTACTTC. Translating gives CASSWTVGDYEQYF.

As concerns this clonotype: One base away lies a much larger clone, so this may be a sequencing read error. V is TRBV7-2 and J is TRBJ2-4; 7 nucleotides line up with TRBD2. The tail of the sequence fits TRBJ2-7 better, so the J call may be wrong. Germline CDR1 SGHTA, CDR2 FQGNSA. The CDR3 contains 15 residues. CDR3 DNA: TGTGCCAGCAGCTCTGGACTAGGCAGCGTCTACGAGCAGTACTTC. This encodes CASSSGLGSVYEQYF.

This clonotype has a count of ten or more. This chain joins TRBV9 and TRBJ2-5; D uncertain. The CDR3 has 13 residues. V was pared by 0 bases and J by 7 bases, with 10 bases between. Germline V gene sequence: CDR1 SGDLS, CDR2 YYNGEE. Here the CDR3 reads CASSVDIEGTQYF. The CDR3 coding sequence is TGTGCCAGCAGCGTAGATATCGAAGGGACCCAGTACTTC.

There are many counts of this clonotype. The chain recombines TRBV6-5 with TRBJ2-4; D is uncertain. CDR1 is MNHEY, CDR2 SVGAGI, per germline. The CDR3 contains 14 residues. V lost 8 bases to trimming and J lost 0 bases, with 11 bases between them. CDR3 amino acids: CASGPGRAKNIQYF. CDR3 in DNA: TGTGCCAGCGGGCCAGGTAGAGCCAAAAACATTCAGTACTTC.

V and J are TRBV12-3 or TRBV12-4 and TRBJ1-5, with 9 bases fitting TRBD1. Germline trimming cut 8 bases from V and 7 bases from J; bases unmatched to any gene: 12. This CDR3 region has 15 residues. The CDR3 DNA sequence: TGTGCCAGCTCACCAGGGACAGGGACGCGCCAGCCCCAGCATTTT. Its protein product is CASSPGTGTRQPQHF.

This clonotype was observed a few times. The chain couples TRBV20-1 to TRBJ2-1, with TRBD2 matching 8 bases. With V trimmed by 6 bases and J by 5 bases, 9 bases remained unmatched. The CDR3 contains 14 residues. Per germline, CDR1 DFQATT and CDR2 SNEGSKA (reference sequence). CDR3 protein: CSAISGGSNNEQFF. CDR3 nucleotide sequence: TGCAGTGCCATAAGCGGGGGCTCAAACAATGAGCAGTTCTTC.

CDR3 residues: CASSQVRLAGFETQYF. CDR3 nucleotides: TGTGCCAGCAGCCAAGTGCGGTTAGCGGGGTTCGAGACCCAGTACTTC. V gene TRBV3-1 combines with J gene TRBJ2-5; 8 nucleotides agree with TRBD2. The CDR3 runs 16 residues. The germline V gene has CDR1 LGHDT and CDR2 YNNKEL (reference sequence). J lost 5 bases, V lost 1 base, and 9 bases had no gene match.

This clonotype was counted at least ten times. The CDR3 region has the DNA TGCGCCAGCAGCCTAACGGTGGGCACCCAGGAGACCCAGTACTTC. Amino acid sequence: CASSLTVGTQETQYF. The J gene is TRBJ2-5, the V gene TRBV10-2, with D uncertain. Germline V gene data show CDR1 as WSHSY and CDR2 as SAAADI. V gave up 6 bases and J gave up 5 bases, with 19 bases separating them. There are 15 residues in the CDR3.

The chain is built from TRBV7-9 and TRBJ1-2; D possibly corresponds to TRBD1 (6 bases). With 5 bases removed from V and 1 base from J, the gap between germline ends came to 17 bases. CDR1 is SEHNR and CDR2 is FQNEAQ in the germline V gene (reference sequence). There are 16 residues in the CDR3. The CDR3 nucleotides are TGTGCCAGCAGCGCTAGCGGGGGCGAGAATAACTATGGCTACACCTTC. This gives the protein CASSASGGENNYGYTF.

CDR3 DNA: TGCGCCAGCAGCTTGGATGGGTTCCCGGGCGGTGAGCAGTTCTTC. Translating it yields CASSLDGFPGGEQFF. The chain uses TRBV5-1 and TRBJ2-1, with D uncertain. Germline CDR1 reads SGHRS; CDR2 reads YFSETQ. The CDR3 totals 15 residues. With 0 bases removed from V and 9 bases from J, the gap between germline ends came to 16 bases.

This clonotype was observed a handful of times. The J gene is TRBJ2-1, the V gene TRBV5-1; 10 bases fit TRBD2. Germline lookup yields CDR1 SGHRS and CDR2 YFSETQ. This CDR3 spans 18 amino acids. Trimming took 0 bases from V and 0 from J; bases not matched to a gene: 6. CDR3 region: CASSLETAGGPSYNEQFF. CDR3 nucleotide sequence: TGCGCCAGCAGCTTGGAGACAGCGGGGGGGCCCTCCTACAATGAGCAGTTCTTC.

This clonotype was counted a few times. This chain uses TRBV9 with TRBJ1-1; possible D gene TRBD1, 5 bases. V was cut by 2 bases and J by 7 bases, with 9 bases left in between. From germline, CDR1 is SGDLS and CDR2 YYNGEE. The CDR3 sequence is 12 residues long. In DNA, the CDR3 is TGTGCCAGCAGCGTTGGGGGTAGTGAAGCTTTCTTT. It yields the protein CASSVGGSEAFF.

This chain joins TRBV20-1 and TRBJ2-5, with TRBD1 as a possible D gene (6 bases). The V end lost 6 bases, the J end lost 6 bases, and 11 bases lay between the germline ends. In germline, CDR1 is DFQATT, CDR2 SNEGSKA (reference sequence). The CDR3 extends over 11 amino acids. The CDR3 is CSAEQGQTQYF. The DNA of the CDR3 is TGCAGTGCAGAACAGGGCCAGACCCAGTACTTC.

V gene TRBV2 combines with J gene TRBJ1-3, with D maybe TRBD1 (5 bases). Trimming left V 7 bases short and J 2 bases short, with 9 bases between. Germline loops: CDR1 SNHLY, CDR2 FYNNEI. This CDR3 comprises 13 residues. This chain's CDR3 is CASTTRAGNTIYF. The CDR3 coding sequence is TGTGCCAGCACCACCAGGGCTGGAAACACCATATATTTT.

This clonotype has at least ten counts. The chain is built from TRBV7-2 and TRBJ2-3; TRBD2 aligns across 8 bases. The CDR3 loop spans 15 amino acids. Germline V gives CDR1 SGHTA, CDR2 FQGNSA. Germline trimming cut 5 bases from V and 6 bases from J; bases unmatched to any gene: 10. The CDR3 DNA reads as TGTGCCAGCAGCCCCCCCGGGACTAGTGGCGATACGCAGTATTTT. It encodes CASSPPGTSGDTQYF.

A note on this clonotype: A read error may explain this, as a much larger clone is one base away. CDR3 residues: CASSLGTGGVSYNSPRHF. In nucleotides, the CDR3 is TGTGCCAGCAGCTTAGGCACAGGGGGTGTCTCCTATAATTCACCCCGCCACTTT. The rearrangement joins TRBV11-2 to TRBJ1-6, with 8 bases lining up with TRBD1. Germline V CDR1 and CDR2: SGHAT, FQNNGV. This CDR3 is 18 amino acids long.

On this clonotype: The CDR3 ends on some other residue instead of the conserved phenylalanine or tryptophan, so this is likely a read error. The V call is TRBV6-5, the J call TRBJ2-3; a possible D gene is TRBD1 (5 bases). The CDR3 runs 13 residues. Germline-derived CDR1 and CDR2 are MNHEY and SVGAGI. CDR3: CAISQGSTDTQYY. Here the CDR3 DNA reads TGTGCCATCAGTCAGGGTAGCACAGATACGCAGTATTAT.

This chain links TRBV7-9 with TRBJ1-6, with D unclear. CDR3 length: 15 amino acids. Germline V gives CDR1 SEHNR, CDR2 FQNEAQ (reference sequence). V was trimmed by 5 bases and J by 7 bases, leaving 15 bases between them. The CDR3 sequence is CASSQGPSRNSPLHF. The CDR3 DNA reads TGTGCCAGCAGCCAAGGACCATCTAGAAATTCACCCCTCCACTTT.

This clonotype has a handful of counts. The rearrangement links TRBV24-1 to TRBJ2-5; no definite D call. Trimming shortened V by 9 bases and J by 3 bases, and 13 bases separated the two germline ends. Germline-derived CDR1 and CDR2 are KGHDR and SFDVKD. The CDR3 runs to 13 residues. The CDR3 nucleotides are TGTGCCACCCGTCGGTGGAGAAAAGAGACCCAGTACTTC. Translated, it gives CATRRWRKETQYF.

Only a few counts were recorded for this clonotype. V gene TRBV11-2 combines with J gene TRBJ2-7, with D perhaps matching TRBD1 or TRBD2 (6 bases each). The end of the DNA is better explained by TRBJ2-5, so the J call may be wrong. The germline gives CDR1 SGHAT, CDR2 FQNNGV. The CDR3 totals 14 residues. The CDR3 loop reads CASSLVGGGKTQYF. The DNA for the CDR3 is TGTGCCAGCAGCTTGGTGGGGGGCGGGAAGACCCAGTACTTC.

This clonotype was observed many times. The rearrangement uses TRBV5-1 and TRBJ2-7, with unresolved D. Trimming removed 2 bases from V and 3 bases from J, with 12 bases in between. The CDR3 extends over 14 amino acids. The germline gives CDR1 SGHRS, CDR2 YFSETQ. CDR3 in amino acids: CASSLTVVGYEQYF. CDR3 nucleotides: TGCGCCAGCAGCTTAACGGTGGTGGGCTACGAGCAGTACTTC.

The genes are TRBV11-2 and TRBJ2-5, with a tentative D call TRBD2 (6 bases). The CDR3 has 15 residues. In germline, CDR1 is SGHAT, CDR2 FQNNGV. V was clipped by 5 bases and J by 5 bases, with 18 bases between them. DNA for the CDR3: TGTGCCAGCAGCAAACGGGGCCCCGCGGGGGAGACCCAGTACTTC. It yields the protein CASSKRGPAGETQYF.